These T cell receptor beta chains were read from a single sample in a study of blood T cell repertoires in COVID-19. Profiling relied on immunoSEQ multiplex PCR, and the TCRdb table lists in-frame clones only, not all of them. In the table there are over 60,000 clones, 65% to 85% of which are singletons. Sequencing was performed on peripheral blood. These receptors were taken from an elderly man with active or convalescent COVID-19. Both conserved end residues are part of each CDR3. D genes are given only for firm matches.

V	D	CDR3
TRBV5-4	-	CASSMDGEKYF
TRBV5-4	-	CASSLETGQTEAFF
TRBV10-1	TRBD1	CAATLRDSCAYEQYF
TRBV7-8	TRBD1	CASSTRQGNTGELFF
TRBV27	TRBD2	CASRKGLAGVGGELFF
TRBV3-1/TRBV3-2	-	CASSRGEGTSNSPLHF
TRBV6-7	TRBD1	CASNAEWTGLVTDTQYF
TRBV5-5	TRBD2	CASSLVSGEAIQYF
TRBV3-1/TRBV3-2	TRBD1	CASSQFPTGGTGELFF
TRBV11-3	TRBD1	CASSPRWTGANTGELFF
TRBV5-5	TRBD1	CASSPRPPGTGNSGNTIYF
TRBV3-1/TRBV3-2	TRBD1	CASSLRGTGGRETQYF
TRBV5-6	-	CASYIQGLNTEAFF
TRBV27	-	CASSSDLGGTEAFF
TRBV7-3	-	CASSPGGVPYGYTF
TRBV29-1	TRBD2	CSVWVGAGGYEQYF
TRBV6-6	-	CASNRGGTSSYNEQFF
TRBV12-5	-	CASGRWTAQSLNEQFF
TRBV5-8	-	CASSLVSQGNYGYTF
TRBV10-3	TRBD2	CAISAGASGITDTQYF
TRBV28	TRBD1	CASSRQGRPNTEAFF
TRBV19	-	CASSLGRTRSYGYTF
TRBV29-1	TRBD1	CSVAQGARDTEAFF